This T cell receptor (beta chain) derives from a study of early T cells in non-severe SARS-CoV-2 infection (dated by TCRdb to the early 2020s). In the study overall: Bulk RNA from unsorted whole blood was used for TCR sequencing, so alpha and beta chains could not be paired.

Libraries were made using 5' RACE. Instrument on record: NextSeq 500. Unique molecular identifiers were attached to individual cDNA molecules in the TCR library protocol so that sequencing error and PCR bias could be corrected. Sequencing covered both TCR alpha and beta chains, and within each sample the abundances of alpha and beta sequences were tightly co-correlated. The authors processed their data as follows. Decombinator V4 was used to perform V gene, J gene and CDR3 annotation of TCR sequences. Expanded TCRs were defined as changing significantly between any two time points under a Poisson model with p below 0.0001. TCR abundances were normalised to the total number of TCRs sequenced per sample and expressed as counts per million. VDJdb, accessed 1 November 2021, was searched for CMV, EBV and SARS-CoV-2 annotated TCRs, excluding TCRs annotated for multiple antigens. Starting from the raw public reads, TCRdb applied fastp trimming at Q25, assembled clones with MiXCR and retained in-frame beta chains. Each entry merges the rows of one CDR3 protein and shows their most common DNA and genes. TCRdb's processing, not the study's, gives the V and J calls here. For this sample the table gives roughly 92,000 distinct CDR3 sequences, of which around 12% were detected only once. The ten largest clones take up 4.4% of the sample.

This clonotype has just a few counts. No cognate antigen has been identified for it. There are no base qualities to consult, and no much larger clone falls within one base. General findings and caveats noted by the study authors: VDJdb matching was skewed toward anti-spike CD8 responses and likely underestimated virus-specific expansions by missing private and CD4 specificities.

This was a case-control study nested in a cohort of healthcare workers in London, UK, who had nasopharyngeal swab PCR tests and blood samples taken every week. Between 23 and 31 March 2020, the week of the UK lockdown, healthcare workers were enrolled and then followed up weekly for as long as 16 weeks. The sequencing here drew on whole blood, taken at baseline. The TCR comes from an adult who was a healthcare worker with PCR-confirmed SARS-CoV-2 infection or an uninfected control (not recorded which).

CDR3 region: CASSSVRGEAFF. The sequenced DNA is TGTGCCAGCAGTTCGGTCAGGGGGGAAGCTTTCTTT. The rearranged segments are TRBV6-2 or TRBV6-3 and TRBJ1-1; TRBD1 agrees with 7 junctional bases. From the cysteine up to the phenylalanine, the CDR3 has a length of 12 residues. Only the CDR3 DNA is retained, 36 bases long and in frame from the first base. Trimming takes 4 bases off V and 8 bases off J; junction bases not matched to a gene: 4. The germline V gene specifies MNHEY as CDR1 and SVGEGT as CDR2.